A single sample is the source of the 8 T cell receptor beta chains below, sequenced in a study of blood T cell repertoires in COVID-19. The table came from immunoSEQ multiplex PCR; TCRdb's copy has only in-frame clones and leaves some out. The data contain 200,000 to 250,000 clones, 88% of them seen just once; the ten biggest clones take up over 1.5%. Sequenced input: peripheral blood. These TCRs come from a man aged 70-80 years with acute or convalescent COVID-19.

The rearrangement joins TRBV4-1 to TRBJ1-3, with 9 nucleotides matching TRBD1. The germline V gene has CDR1 MGHRA and CDR2 YSYEKL. CDR3 length equals 15 residues. J was trimmed by 11 bases and V by 4 bases; bases with no gene match: 12. The chain's CDR3 is CASSRLGGQGLAIYF. The CDR3 DNA is TGCGCCAGCAGCCGTCTTGGGGGACAGGGTCTCGCCATATATTTT.

A few counts support this clone. This chain connects TRBV5-1 to TRBJ2-7; a possible D gene is TRBD1 (5 bases). The CDR3 has 12 amino acids. Per the germline V gene, CDR1 is SGHRS and CDR2 is YFSETQ. V lost 2 bases and J lost 5, with 8 bases in between. The CDR3 loop is CASSFQGDEQYF. CDR3 DNA sequence: TGCGCCAGCAGCTTTCAGGGCGACGAGCAGTACTTC.

The J gene is TRBJ1-5, the V gene TRBV5-1; 7 bases fit TRBD1. V shed 4 bases, J shed 0 bases, and the junction held 1 base outside the gene matches. The length of the CDR3 is 14 residues. The V gene's germline CDR1 is SGHRS and CDR2 YFSETQ. This chain's CDR3 is CASSRDSSNQPQHF. The CDR3 nucleotides are TGCGCCAGCAGCCGGGACAGTAGCAATCAGCCCCAGCATTTT.

The chain is built from TRBV3-1 (or the pseudogene TRBV3-2) and TRBJ1-3, with TRBD1 as a possible D gene (6 bases). Per germline, CDR1 LGHDT and CDR2 YNNKEL (reference sequence). The CDR3 totals 16 residues. V was pared by 2 bases and J by 0 bases, with 11 bases between. CDR3 amino acids: CASSQPGGASGNTIYF. In DNA, the CDR3 is TGTGCCAGCAGCCAACCCGGGGGGGCCTCTGGAAACACCATATATTTT.

The rearrangement joins TRBV19 to TRBJ2-2, with 7 bases fitting TRBD2. In germline, CDR1 is LNHDA, CDR2 SQIVND (reference sequence). CDR3 length: 15 amino acids. Trimming took 7 bases from V and 4 from J; bases not matched to a gene: 9. The CDR3 DNA reads as TGTGCCAGTAAGACGAGCGGGACGAGCACCGGGGAGCTGTTTTTT. Its protein product is CASKTSGTSTGELFF.

The chain carries TRBV5-5 and TRBJ2-1; D is ambiguous. The length of the CDR3 is 13 residues. Trimming removed 1 base at V and 9 bases at J, with 11 bases between. Per the germline V gene, CDR1 is SGHKS and CDR2 is YYEKEE (reference sequence). The CDR3 protein is CASSLLSGVEQFF. Written as DNA, the CDR3 is TGTGCCAGCAGCTTGCTATCGGGTGTTGAGCAGTTCTTC.

The CDR3 DNA reads TGTGCCAGCAGTTTACTCGCTAGCGGGAGCGGCCACGAGCAGTACTTC. Protein: CASSLLASGSGHEQYF. V is TRBV27 and J is TRBJ2-7; 10 nucleotides align to TRBD2. Germline V lookup: CDR1 MNHEY, CDR2 SMNVEV (reference sequence). The ends lost 2 bases at V and 5 bases at J; junction bases unmatched: 9. The CDR3 length is 16 residues.

The chain recombines TRBV11-3 with TRBJ2-1, with 12 bases that match TRBD2. The V and J ends lost 2 bases and 0 bases, in that order; junction bases with no gene match: 11. The germline V gene encodes CDR1 SGHNT and CDR2 YENEEA. The CDR3 consists of 20 residues. CDR3 DNA: TGTGCCAGCAGCTTAACAGGACTAGCGGGACCGCATAGCTCCTACAATGAGCAGTTCTTC. Translation: CASSLTGLAGPHSSYNEQFF.